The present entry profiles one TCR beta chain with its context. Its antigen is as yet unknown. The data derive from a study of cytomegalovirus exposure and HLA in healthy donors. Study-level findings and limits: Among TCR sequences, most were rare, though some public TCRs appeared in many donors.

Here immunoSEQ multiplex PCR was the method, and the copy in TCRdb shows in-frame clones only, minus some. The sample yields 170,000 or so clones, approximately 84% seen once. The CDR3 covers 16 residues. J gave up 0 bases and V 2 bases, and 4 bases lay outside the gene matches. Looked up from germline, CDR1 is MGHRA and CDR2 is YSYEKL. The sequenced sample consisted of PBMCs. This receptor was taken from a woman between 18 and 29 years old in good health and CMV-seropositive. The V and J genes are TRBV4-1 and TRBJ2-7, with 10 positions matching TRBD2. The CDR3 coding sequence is TGCGCCAGCAGCCAACAACTAGCGGGGTTCTCCTACGAGCAGTACTTC. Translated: CASSQQLAGFSYEQYF.